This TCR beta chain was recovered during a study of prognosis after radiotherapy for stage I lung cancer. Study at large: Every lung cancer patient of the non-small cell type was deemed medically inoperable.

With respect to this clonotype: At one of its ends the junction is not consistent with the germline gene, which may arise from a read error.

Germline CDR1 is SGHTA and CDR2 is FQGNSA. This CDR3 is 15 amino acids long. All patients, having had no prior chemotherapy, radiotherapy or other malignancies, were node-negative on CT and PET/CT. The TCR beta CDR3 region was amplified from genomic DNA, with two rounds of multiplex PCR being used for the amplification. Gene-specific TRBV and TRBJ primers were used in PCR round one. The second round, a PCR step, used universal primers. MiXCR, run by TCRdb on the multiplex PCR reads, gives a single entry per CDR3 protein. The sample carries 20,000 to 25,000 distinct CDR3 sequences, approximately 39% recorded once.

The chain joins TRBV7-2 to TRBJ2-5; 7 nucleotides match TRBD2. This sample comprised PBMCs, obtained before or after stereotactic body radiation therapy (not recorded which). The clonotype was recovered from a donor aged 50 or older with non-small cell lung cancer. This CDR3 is CASSPGLSEGKTRYF. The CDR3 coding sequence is TGTGCCAGCAGCCCGGGACTATCGGAGGGAAAGACCCGGTACTTC.